Listed below are T cell receptor beta chains from one sample, sequenced in a study of cytomegalovirus exposure and HLA in healthy donors. Repertoires were generated with immunoSEQ multiplex PCR, while TCRdb's copy carries only in-frame clones and drops some. The top ten hold approximately 1.2% of the sample, which has roughly 180,000 clones, 80% to 90% seen once. Sequencing was done on a sample of PBMCs. These TCRs come from a girl aged 2 to 10 in good health and CMV-seropositive. Each CDR3 is given with its conserved first and last residue. Fields, in order: clone size, J gene, V gene, CDR3 protein. The listing skips clone size in some rows; elsewhere it reads once, few, many or a size class.

clone size: .; J gene: TRBJ2-1; V gene: TRBV7-9; CDR3 protein: CATSPGGGFNEQFF
clone size: .; J gene: TRBJ2-3; V gene: TRBV13; CDR3 protein: CASSQSLGTGNLDTQYF
clone size: .; J gene: TRBJ2-1; V gene: TRBV28; CDR3 protein: CASSLFSLADSYNEQFF
clone size: .; J gene: TRBJ2-7; V gene: TRBV5-1; CDR3 protein: CASSLETSGGALSYEQYF
clone size: .; J gene: TRBJ2-1; V gene: TRBV13; CDR3 protein: CASSFRIREITHNEQFF
clone size: .; J gene: TRBJ2-1; V gene: TRBV19; CDR3 protein: CASTGGLETYNEQFF
clone size: once; J gene: TRBJ1-5; V gene: TRBV12-5; CDR3 protein: CASVQSGQGASQPQHF
clone size: few; J gene: TRBJ1-2; V gene: TRBV6-1; CDR3 protein: CASTSGRAVYGYTF
clone size: few; J gene: TRBJ1-5; V gene: TRBV2; CDR3 protein: CASTYQERRPQHF
clone size: .; J gene: TRBJ1-4; V gene: TRBV25-1; CDR3 protein: CASSPNSRTNEKLFF
clone size: .; J gene: TRBJ2-1; V gene: TRBV30; CDR3 protein: CAYGQSSYNEQFF
clone size: .; J gene: TRBJ2-7; V gene: TRBV6-5; CDR3 protein: CASSSTGTGVHEQYF
clone size: .; J gene: TRBJ1-2; V gene: TRBV6-1; CDR3 protein: CASSEAVQVYGYTF
clone size: .; J gene: TRBJ2-7; V gene: TRBV27; CDR3 protein: CASRNGTVWEQYF
clone size: few; J gene: TRBJ2-1; V gene: TRBV19; CDR3 protein: CASSITGGGWEQFF
clone size: .; J gene: TRBJ2-3; V gene: TRBV7-3; CDR3 protein: CASSLGTGVGTDTQYF
clone size: .; J gene: TRBJ1-1; V gene: TRBV6-5; CDR3 protein: CASSYSSITEATEAFF
clone size: once; J gene: TRBJ2-7; V gene: TRBV5-1; CDR3 protein: CASSSGTLGSYEQYF
clone size: .; J gene: TRBJ2-7; V gene: TRBV11-3; CDR3 protein: CASSPRTSGTGGIEQYF
clone size: .; J gene: TRBJ2-2; V gene: TRBV30; CDR3 protein: CAWRGRDRGRNTGELFF
clone size: .; J gene: TRBJ1-2; V gene: TRBV9; CDR3 protein: CASSVTGQNYGYTF
clone size: .; J gene: TRBJ1-2; V gene: TRBV30; CDR3 protein: CARDRSLPYGYTF
clone size: .; J gene: TRBJ2-3; V gene: TRBV10-3; CDR3 protein: CAISEGATDTQYF
clone size: .; J gene: TRBJ1-6; V gene: TRBV5-6; CDR3 protein: CASSLLSGYLNSPLHF
clone size: .; J gene: TRBJ2-5; V gene: TRBV5-1; CDR3 protein: CASSSETGAHGTQYF
clone size: .; J gene: TRBJ1-5; V gene: TRBV4-1; CDR3 protein: CASSQNSLQINQPQHF
clone size: .; J gene: TRBJ2-7; V gene: TRBV7-9; CDR3 protein: CASSLTGASYEQYF
clone size: .; J gene: TRBJ2-7; V gene: TRBV4-1; CDR3 protein: CASSTQQGLADTREQYF
clone size: .; J gene: TRBJ1-2; V gene: TRBV5-4; CDR3 protein: CASSLDRGGYGYTF
clone size: .; J gene: TRBJ2-2; V gene: TRBV6-1; CDR3 protein: CASRGGQLTGELFF
clone size: once; J gene: TRBJ1-5; V gene: TRBV5-1; CDR3 protein: CASSLGQNSNQPQHF
clone size: .; J gene: TRBJ1-5; V gene: TRBV6-9; CDR3 protein: CASSYGRDRSNQPQHF
clone size: few; J gene: TRBJ2-7; V gene: TRBV5-6; CDR3 protein: CASSEGQGFIYEQYF
clone size: .; J gene: TRBJ2-3; V gene: TRBV13; CDR3 protein: CASSPKGEAPDTQYF
clone size: once; J gene: TRBJ2-2; V gene: TRBV7-7; CDR3 protein: CASRTTGDTGELFF
clone size: .; J gene: TRBJ2-1; V gene: TRBV5-6; CDR3 protein: CASSPAGQGDYNEQFF